The 22 T cell receptor beta chains reported below all come from one sample, sequenced in a study of vaccination and CD4 T cells after COVID-19. No antigen has been identified for these receptors. With the Oncomine TCR Beta short-read assay, DNA from cultured CD4+ T cells was sequenced. TCRdb ran MiXCR on the PCR reads and lists one entry per CDR3 protein. This sample carries about 13,000 distinct CDR3 sequences, 56% of them seen once, and the ten largest clones take roughly 12%. Described treatment: roughly 11-day PBMC culture with coronavirus spike peptide pools or control peptides (ViraFEST assay). Sequencing used CD4+ T cells from blood, cultured in vitro. The receptor source for this set is a human donor who had recovered from COVID-19.

The chain links TRBV20-1 to TRBJ1-2; D gene uncertain. The CDR3 spans 11 residues. V lost 0 bases and J 3 bases, leaving 2 bases between the germline ends. Germline V gene data show CDR1 as DFQATT and CDR2 as SNEGSKA (reference sequence). This chain's CDR3 is CSAREDYGYTF. Written as DNA, the CDR3 is TGCAGTGCTAGAGAAGACTATGGCTACACCTTC.

The gene calls are TRBV15 and TRBJ2-1, with 8 bases lining up with TRBD2. V shed 4 bases and J 0 bases; nucleotides not matched to a gene: 2. The germline V gene encodes CDR1 LNHNV and CDR2 YYDKDF (reference sequence). CDR3 length: 15 amino acids. The CDR3 loop is CATSKTSGSYNEQFF. In nucleotides, the CDR3 is TGTGCCACCAGCAAAACTAGCGGCTCCTACAATGAGCAGTTCTTC.

The chain recombines TRBV5-4 with TRBJ2-7, with D possibly matching TRBD2 (6 bases). This CDR3 is 16 amino acids long. V was cut by 0 bases and J by 7 bases, with 20 bases left in between. The V gene's germline CDR1 is SGHNT and CDR2 YYREEE (reference sequence). CDR3 coding DNA: TGTGCCAGCAGCTTGGGTAGCGGACGTAGTTACCAGGAGCAGTACTTC. Residues: CASSLGSGRSYQEQYF.

The chain joins TRBV6-2 or TRBV6-3 to TRBJ1-6, with 10 bases matching TRBD1. The germline V gene has CDR1 MNHEY and CDR2 SVGEGT. Trimming removed 2 bases from V and 10 bases from J; junction bases left unmatched: 8. CDR3 size: 16 residues. DNA for the CDR3: TGTGCCAGCAGTTACGCGGGACAGGGGTTTGGCTCACCCCTCCACTTT. Residues: CASSYAGQGFGSPLHF.

This clonotype was seen more than once but under ten times. The chain uses TRBV5-1 and TRBJ2-5, with D possibly matching TRBD1 (5 bases). The germline V and J ends were trimmed by 6 bases and 5 bases, with 17 bases remaining between them. CDR3 size: 14 residues. Germline V gene lookup returns CDR1 SGHRS and CDR2 YFSETQ. The CDR3, as DNA: TGCGCCAGCACTCCGGGTGGGGCGGAGGAGACCCAGTACTTC. Its translation: CASTPGGAEETQYF.

This clonotype appeared a single time. The V call is TRBV5-6, the J call TRBJ2-5; 9 bases line up with TRBD1. Per germline, CDR1 SGHDT and CDR2 YYEEEE. CDR3 length: 13 amino acids. V trimming: 6 bases; J trimming: 3 bases; junction bases outside the gene matches: 3. CDR3 nucleotide sequence: TGTGCCAGCACCGGGACAGGGAAAGAGACCCAGTACTTC. Protein sequence: CASTGTGKETQYF. The full variable domain, its missing parts supplied by reference TRBV5-6 and TRBJ2-5, is DAGVTQSPTHLIKTRGQQVTLRCSPKSGHDTVSWYQQALGQGPQFIFQYYEEEERQRGNFPDRFSGHQFPNYSSELNVNALLLGDSALYLCASTGTGKETQYFGPGTRLLVL.

V usage is TRBV20-1 and J usage is TRBJ2-5, with D unclear. Trimming left V 6 bases short and J 0 bases short, with 11 bases between. The length of the CDR3 is 13 residues. Germline V gene data show CDR1 as DFQATT and CDR2 as SNEGSKA (reference sequence). The CDR3 DNA reads as TGCAGTGCGCGCCTCGGCAACCAAGAGACCCAGTACTTC. It specifies CSARLGNQETQYF.

In this sample, this clonotype turned up a few times. The V gene is TRBV7-8, the J gene TRBJ1-5; D is ambiguous. Trimming took off 1 base at V and 2 bases at J, with 3 bases between the two ends. CDR3 length: 13 residues. The germline gives CDR1 SGHVS, CDR2 FQNEAQ. The chain's CDR3 is CASSLDGNQPQHF. In nucleotides, the CDR3 is TGTGCCAGCAGCTTAGACGGCAATCAGCCCCAGCATTTT.

This clonotype was found once. The J gene is TRBJ2-5, the V gene TRBV7-2; 8 bases align to TRBD2. Trimming took 3 bases from V and 4 from J; bases not matched to a gene: 4. CDR1 SGHTA and CDR2 FQGNSA come from the germline V gene. This CDR3 region has 14 residues. The CDR3 sequence: CASSFGRAGETQYF. As DNA, the CDR3 is TGTGCCAGCAGCTTCGGGAGGGCGGGAGAGACCCAGTACTTC.

Only a few counts were recorded for this clonotype. The CDR3 DNA reads TGTGCCACCAGTGAGTCGGGGGGGGGCATTCAGTACTTC. The encoded protein is CATSESGGGIQYF. The chain employs TRBV24-1 and TRBJ2-4; 8 nucleotides line up with TRBD2. Germline CDR1 KGHDR, CDR2 SFDVKD. This CDR3 contains 13 residues. The trim removed 4 bases at V and 9 bases at J, leaving 4 bases unmatched.

This clonotype was recorded a few times. J is TRBJ1-2 and V is TRBV19; the D gene is possibly TRBD1 (5 bases). There are 13 residues in the CDR3. With 6 bases removed from V and 7 bases from J, the gap between germline ends came to 15 bases. Germline V gene sequence: CDR1 LNHDA, CDR2 SQIVND (reference sequence). CDR3 DNA: TGTGCCAGTAGCACCGGGACTGGAACTGGCTACACCTTC. It specifies CASSTGTGTGYTF.

This rearrangement joins TRBV7-9 to TRBJ2-7; possibly TRBD1 for D (6 bases). The CDR3 length is 12 residues. Trimming removed 10 bases at V and 4 bases at J, with 14 bases between. Germline V lookup: CDR1 SEHNR, CDR2 FQNEAQ (reference sequence). Written as DNA, the CDR3 is TGTGCCACAAAAGGGACACCGTACGAGCAGTACTTC. Amino acid sequence: CATKGTPYEQYF. The full variable domain, rest sourced from reference TRBV7-9 and TRBJ2-7, is DTGVSQNPRHKITKRGQNVTFRCDPISEHNRLYWYRQTLGQGPEFLTYFQNEAQLEKSRLLSDRFSAERPKGSFSTLEIQRTEQGDSAMYLCATKGTPYEQYFGPGTRLTVT.

The J gene is TRBJ2-2, the V gene TRBV19, with TRBD1 identical over 9 bases. Germline V lookup: CDR1 LNHDA, CDR2 SQIVND (reference sequence). This CDR3 comprises 18 residues. Unmatched junction bases numbered 15, after V lost 10 bases and J lost 0 bases. In DNA form, the CDR3 reads TGTGCCACCCTCAGGCGAAGGGGGACAGGGCCGAACACCGGGGAGCTGTTTTTT. It is translated as CATLRRRGTGPNTGELFF.

The chain couples TRBV12-3 or TRBV12-4 to TRBJ2-2, with D tentatively TRBD1 (5 bases). The ends were cut back, 3 bases at V and 3 bases at J, with 8 bases in the middle. The CDR3 loop spans 14 amino acids. CDR3 sequence reads: CASSFQGYTGELFF. The DNA of the CDR3 is TGTGCCAGCAGTTTCCAGGGATACACCGGGGAGCTGTTTTTT.

The rearrangement uses TRBV6-5 and TRBJ2-2, with D uncertain. Germline V gene lookup returns CDR1 MNHEY and CDR2 SVGAGI. This CDR3 contains 15 residues. V lost 1 base to trimming and J lost 4 bases, with 10 bases between them. The CDR3 sequence: CASSYFKVATGELFF. The CDR3 DNA reads as TGTGCCAGCAGTTACTTCAAAGTGGCCACCGGGGAGCTGTTTTTT.

V usage is TRBV27 and J usage is TRBJ1-2; 7 nucleotides match TRBD1. Germline values: CDR1 MNHEY, CDR2 SMNVEV (reference sequence). This CDR3 comprises 13 residues. The trim removed 4 bases at V and 8 bases at J, leaving 7 bases unmatched. CDR3 region: CASSSRTGGGYTF. The CDR3 nucleotides read TGTGCCAGCAGTTCCCGGACAGGAGGAGGCTACACCTTC.

V and J are TRBV18 and TRBJ1-3, with D hard to call. The CDR3 has 14 amino acids. Germline CDR1 is KGHSH and CDR2 is LQKENI. V was cut by 0 bases and J by 2 bases, with 5 bases left in between. The DNA of the CDR3 is TGTGCCAGCTCACCACCGGCACCTGGAAACACCATATATTTT. Translation gives CASSPPAPGNTIYF.

In nucleotides, the CDR3 is TGTGCCAGCAGTGAAGGGGAGGGTCGGAATTCACCCCTCCACTTT. Its translation is CASSEGEGRNSPLHF. J is TRBJ1-6 and V is TRBV6-1; D remains ambiguous. This CDR3 spans 15 amino acids. The V end lost 1 base, the J end lost 7 bases, and 11 bases lay between the germline ends. Germline V gives CDR1 MNHNS, CDR2 SASEGT.

This chain uses TRBV6-5 with TRBJ2-1; D is uncertain. CDR1 and CDR2 from the germline V gene are MNHEY and SVGAGI. V dropped 0 bases and J dropped 6 bases, with 6 bases sitting between them. The length of the CDR3 is 13 residues. CDR3 sequence reads: CASSYSMGNEQFF. DNA for the CDR3: TGTGCCAGCAGTTACTCGATGGGCAATGAGCAGTTCTTC.

The CDR3, as DNA: TGTGCCAGCAGCCTGACAGGGGAAGAGACCCAGTACTTC. Translating it yields CASSLTGEETQYF. The chain uses TRBV6-1 and TRBJ2-5, with 8 bases lining up with TRBD1. The CDR3 spans 13 residues. Germline V gives CDR1 MNHNS, CDR2 SASEGT. V dropped 6 bases and J dropped 3; count of bases not matched to a gene: 3.

This clonotype was counted between two and nine times. This rearrangement joins TRBV27 to TRBJ2-3, with D maybe TRBD2 (6 bases). Germline V gene lookup returns CDR1 MNHEY and CDR2 SMNVEV (reference sequence). The CDR3 runs 16 residues. V was trimmed by 5 bases and J by 1 base, leaving 16 bases between them. The CDR3 loop reads CASSPYLSGGTDTQYF. CDR3 sequence (DNA): TGTGCCAGCAGTCCTTACCTTAGCGGCGGCACAGATACGCAGTATTTT.

This clonotype showed up just a few times. This chain links TRBV15 with TRBJ2-6; D tentatively fits TRBD1 or TRBD2 (5 bases each). V lost 0 bases to trimming and J lost 2 bases, with 5 bases between them. In germline, CDR1 is LNHNV, CDR2 YYDKDF (reference sequence). The CDR3 has 15 amino acids. The DNA for the CDR3 is TGTGCCACCAGCAGAGAGGGGGCTGGGGCCAACGTCCTGACTTTC. Residues: CATSREGAGANVLTF.